This T cell receptor (beta chain) stems from a study of CD8 T cells in Susac syndrome. The RNA input was about 0.5 to 1 ug, and it was reverse transcribed with random hexamers. Amplification of TCR beta CDR3 used immunoSEQ multiplex PCR across 54 Vbeta and 13 Jbeta. TCRdb reprocessed the immunoSEQ multiplex PCR reads via MiXCR and lists one record per CDR3 protein. The table lists 300,000 to 350,000 distinct CDR3 sequences, just over 90% of them singletons, with more than 0.06% in the top ten. V was shortened by 2 bases and J by 0 bases, with 8 bases between the two germline ends. CDR3 length: 14 residues. Per the germline V gene, CDR1 is GTSNPN and CDR2 is SVGIG (reference sequence). From blood CD8+ and CD4+ T cells, the TCR beta chain was sequenced. The patients who served as multiple sclerosis controls were treatment-naive and had stable or active relapsing-remitting disease that fulfilled the revised McDonald criteria.

Findings and limits, study-wide: A relatively small number of individuals underwent TCR sequencing and HLA analysis.

With respect to this clonotype: Its target is unknown.

The chain couples TRBV30 to TRBJ2-1; D not certain. The sample comprised CD4+ T cells from PBMCs. The source of this sequence is a human donor with multiple sclerosis. The CDR3 bases are TGTGCCTGGAGTTTTGACCGCTCCTACAATGAGCAGTTCTTC. Its protein product is CAWSFDRSYNEQFF.